The sequence of this T cell receptor (beta chain) was determined in a study of blood T cell repertoires in COVID-19. About the research overall: Collection of acute and convalescent COVID-19 samples took place in the United States, Italy and Spain.

How the authors handled the data: It was from reference gene primer amplification that nucleated cell counts were estimated. Clones were sequenced by immunoSEQ multiplex PCR, and TCRdb holds only the in-frame ones, with some missing. D and trimming were read from the DNA, whereas the V and J calls and clone size are those reported in that table. In the table there are fewer than 200,000 clones, 65% to 85% of which are singletons. V gave up 2 bases and J gave up 7 bases; unmatched junction bases: 10. The CDR3 runs 16 residues. Germline lookup yields CDR1 MDHEN and CDR2 SYDVKM. Participants, about 18 to 90 years old, spanned some 23 US areas. Participant-reported clinical history was the basis for cohort assignment.

Sequenced sample: PBMCs or T cells enriched from blood (not recorded which). This sequence originates from a woman in her forties or fifties in a cohort exposed to, infected with or recovered from COVID-19 (not recorded which). The V and J genes are TRBV28 and TRBJ1-2; 10 positions match TRBD1. The CDR3 reads CASSLASGTGESGYTF. CDR3 sequence (DNA): TGTGCCAGCAGTTTAGCTTCCGGGACAGGGGAGAGTGGCTACACCTTC.